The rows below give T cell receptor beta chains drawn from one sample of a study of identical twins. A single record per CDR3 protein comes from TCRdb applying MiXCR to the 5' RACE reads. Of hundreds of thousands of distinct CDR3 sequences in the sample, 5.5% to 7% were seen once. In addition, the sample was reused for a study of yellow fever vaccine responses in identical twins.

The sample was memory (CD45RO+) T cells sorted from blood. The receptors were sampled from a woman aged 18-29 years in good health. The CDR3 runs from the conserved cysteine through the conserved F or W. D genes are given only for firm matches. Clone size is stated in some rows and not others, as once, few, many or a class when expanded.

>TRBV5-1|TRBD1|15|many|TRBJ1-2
TGCGCCAGCAGCTTGGGTCCGGCAGGGGGCTATGGCTACACCTTC
CASSLGPAGGYGYTF
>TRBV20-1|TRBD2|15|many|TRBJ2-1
TGCAGTGCTAGAGATCTCGGGGGGGACAACAATGAGCAGTTCTTC
CSARDLGGDNNEQFF
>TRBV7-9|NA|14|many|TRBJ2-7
TGTGCCAGCAGCTTGGGGCGGATATCCTACGAGCAGTACTTC
CASSLGRISYEQYF
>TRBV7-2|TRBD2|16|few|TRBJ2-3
TGTGCCAGCAGCTCCTTCCCTAGCGGCCGCACAGATACGCAGTATTTT
CASSSFPSGRTDTQYF
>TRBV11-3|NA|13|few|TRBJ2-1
TGTGCCAGCAGCCGTAGCAGGGACAATGAGCAGTTCTTC
CASSRSRDNEQFF
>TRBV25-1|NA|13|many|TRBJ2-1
TGTGCCAGCAGTGAATACGTTTTAAATGAGCAGTTCTTC
CASSEYVLNEQFF
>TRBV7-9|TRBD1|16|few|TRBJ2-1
TGTGCCAGCAGCCCGACGACAGGGGGCGCCTACAATGAGCAGTTCTTC
CASSPTTGGAYNEQFF
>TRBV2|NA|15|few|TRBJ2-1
TGTGCCAGCAGTCCTCGGGACATCCGGGGTAATGAGCAGTTCTTC
CASSPRDIRGNEQFF
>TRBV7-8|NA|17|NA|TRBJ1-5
TGTGCCAGCAGCTCCGCCGCAGCGATTAATAGCAATCAGCCCCAGCATTTT
CASSSAAAINSNQPQHF
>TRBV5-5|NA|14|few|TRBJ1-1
TGTGCCAGCAGCTTGGGGGATCGGGTCACTGAAGCTTTCTTT
CASSLGDRVTEAFF
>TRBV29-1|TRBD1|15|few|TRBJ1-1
TGCAGCGTTGGATTGGGACAGGGGACGGACACTGAAGCTTTCTTT
CSVGLGQGTDTEAFF
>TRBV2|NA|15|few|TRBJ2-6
TGTGCCAGCATGTCGATGAGCTCTGGGGCCAACGTCCTGACTTTC
CASMSMSSGANVLTF
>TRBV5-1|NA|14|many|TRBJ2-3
TGCGCCAGCAGCCCCCGGGGGGCAGGGGATACGCAGTATTTT
CASSPRGAGDTQYF
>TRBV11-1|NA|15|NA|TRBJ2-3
TGTGCCAGCAGCGAGTTTCGGATCCCCACAGATACGCAGTATTTT
CASSEFRIPTDTQYF
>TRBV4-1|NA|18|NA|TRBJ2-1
TGCGCCAGCAGCCAGCAACAACAGCGGGTGAGCTCCTACAATGAGCAGTTCTTC
CASSQQQQRVSSYNEQFF
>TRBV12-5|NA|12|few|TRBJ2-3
TGTGCTAGTGGTACTAGCACAGATACGCAGTATTTT
CASGTSTDTQYF
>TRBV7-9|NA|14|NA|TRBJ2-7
TGTGCCAGCAGCAGGATGGGGAAGACCTACGAGCAGTACTTC
CASSRMGKTYEQYF
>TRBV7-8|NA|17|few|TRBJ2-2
TGTGCCAGCAGCTTAGGGGGGTGGGGAGCTGGCACCGGGGAGCTGTTTTTT
CASSLGGWGAGTGELFF
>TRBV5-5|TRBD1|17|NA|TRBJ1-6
TGTGCCAGCAGCTTGATAGGACAGGGAAGTTATAATTCACCCCTCCACTTT
CASSLIGQGSYNSPLHF
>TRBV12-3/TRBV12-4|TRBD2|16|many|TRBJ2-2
TGTGCCAGCAGTTTACTAGCGGGGGGGAACACCGGGGAGCTGTTTTTT
CASSLLAGGNTGELFF
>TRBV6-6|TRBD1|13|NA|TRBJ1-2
TGTGCCAGCCTGGGAGGGGGCAGCTATGGCTACACCTTC
CASLGGGSYGYTF
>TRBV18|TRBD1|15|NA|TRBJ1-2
TGTGCCAGCTCACGCGGACAGGAGACCTCCAATTCGTACACCTTC
CASSRGQETSNSYTF
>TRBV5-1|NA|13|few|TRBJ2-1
TGCGCCAGCCGACCTGTGGACTACAATGAGCAGTTCTTC
CASRPVDYNEQFF
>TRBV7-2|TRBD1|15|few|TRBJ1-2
TGTGCCAGCAGCCTGATGACAGGGACCCTCGGGGGCTACACCTTC
CASSLMTGTLGGYTF
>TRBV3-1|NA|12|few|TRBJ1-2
TGTGCCAGCAGCCAAGTGGACGTTGGCTACACCTTC
CASSQVDVGYTF
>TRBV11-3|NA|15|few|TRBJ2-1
TGTGCCAGCAGTCCACTAGCCTCTCTCCATAATGAGCAGTTCTTC
CASSPLASLHNEQFF
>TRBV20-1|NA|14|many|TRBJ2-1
TGCAGTGCTAGAGATTTTAAGCGTGGGGGTGAGCAGTTCTTC
CSARDFKRGGEQFF
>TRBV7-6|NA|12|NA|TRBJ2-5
TGTGCCAGCAGCCAAACCCAAGAGACCCAGTACTTC
CASSQTQETQYF
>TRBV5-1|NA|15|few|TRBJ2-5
TGCGCCAGCAGGAAAGATGGCGGACCGGGGGAGACCCAGTACTTC
CASRKDGGPGETQYF
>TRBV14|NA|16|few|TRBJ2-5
TGTGCCAGCAGCCAAGAGAGGGGGGGACGGAAAGAGACCCAGTACTTC
CASSQERGGRKETQYF
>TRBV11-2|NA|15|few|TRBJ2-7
TGTGCCAGCAGCTTCAACGACGGACAAGCCTACGAGCAGTACTTC
CASSFNDGQAYEQYF
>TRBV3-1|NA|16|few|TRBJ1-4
TGTGCCAGCAGCCCGATGTTGGGGGCAGCTAATGAAAAACTGTTTTTT
CASSPMLGAANEKLFF
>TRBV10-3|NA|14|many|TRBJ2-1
TGTGCCATCAGTGAGTCAGGGATCAACAATGAGCAGTTCTTC
CAISESGINNEQFF
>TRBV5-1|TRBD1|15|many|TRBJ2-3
TGCGCCAGCAGCTGGGCCGGGACAGGGACAGATACGCAGTATTTT
CASSWAGTGTDTQYF
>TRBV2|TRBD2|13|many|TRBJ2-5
TGTGCCAGCCTGACGCGGGAGATGGAGACCCAGTACTTC
CASLTREMETQYF
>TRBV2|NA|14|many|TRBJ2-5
TGTGCCAGCAGTGAAGCCTCCAGCTGGGAGACCCAGTACTTC
CASSEASSWETQYF
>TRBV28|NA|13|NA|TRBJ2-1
TGTGCCAGCAGTCTAGGAATTTACAATGAGCAGTTCTTC
CASSLGIYNEQFF
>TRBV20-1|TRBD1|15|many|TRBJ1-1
TGCAGTGCTAGAGATAGTCCAACTAGGGGGCGAGGAGCTTTCTTT
CSARDSPTRGRGAFF
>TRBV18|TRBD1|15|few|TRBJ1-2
TGTGCCAGCTCATTAGACAGGGGTTCTAACTATGGCTACACCTTC
CASSLDRGSNYGYTF
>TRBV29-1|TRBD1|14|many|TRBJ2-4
TGCAGCGTTGAACACCGGGACAGGAGGGACATTCAGTACTTC
CSVEHRDRRDIQYF
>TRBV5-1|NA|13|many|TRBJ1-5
TGCGCCAGCAGGTTGTCAGAGGATCAGCCCCAGCATTTT
CASRLSEDQPQHF